A single TCR beta chain is shown here with its context. Its recognized antigen is unknown. The input lacks base qualities; no much larger clone sits a single base away. The data derive from a study of blood T cell repertoires in COVID-19 (dated by TCRdb to 2020 to 2021). Broadly, across the study: Collaborator samples came from the United States, Italy and Spain and covered acute and convalescent phases of COVID-19. The prospective study material was composed of cDNA or gDNA derived from T cells, B-cell-depleted T cells, or PBMCs. The dataset comprised deeply sampled blood TCRbeta repertoires from subjects exposed to, actively infected with, or recovered from COVID-19. The repertoires were released in a freely available public database intended as a resource for research on the immune response to SARS-CoV-2. The samples were drawn from two sources: the first 160 participants of the ongoing ImmuneRACE study, and some 1,300 subjects contributed by 6 global collaborators. Sample metadata almost always included a de-identified subject ID, COVID-19 status, age in years and sex. HLA class I and class II types, where available, came from metadata supplied by the sample provider rather than from assay-based typing.

Broader findings and caveats from the paper: The quantity of clinical and demographic metadata differed by source and by participant and was supplied without curation.

Each collaborating institution followed its own protocols to collect whole blood in K2EDTA tubes. For TCRbeta analysis, collaborators shipped samples in one of three forms: frozen whole blood, isolated PBMCs, or DNA extracted from either of those sample types. Measured from the cysteine to the phenylalanine, the CDR3 is 16 residues long. Of the read, only the CDR3 DNA is kept; its 48 bases are in frame from base 1. V is pruned by 3 bases and J by 5 bases, leaving 9 bases of the junction without a gene match. Looking up the germline V gene yields CDR1 KGHDR and CDR2 SFDVKD. TCRbeta CDR3 regions were amplified from genomic DNA by means of the immunoSEQ Assay, a bias-controlled multiplex PCR. In the paper's pipeline: Within the assay, amplification of reference gene primers was used to estimate how many nucleated cells each sample contained. To quantify the absolute abundance of each unique TCRbeta CDR3 rearrangement, sequence reads were collapsed and filtered. Productive Simpson clonality was computed per sample as the square root of Simpson's diversity index over productive rearrangements. The source is immuneACCESS, and TCRdb retained only in-frame sequences with V and J called. Part of the clones is not carried over; for the studies checked, unresolved V genes explain less than half of this, and the remainder is unexplained. V and J calls and clone size are copied from that table; D and trimming were computed from the DNA. The sample data list around 120,000 clones, and approximately 80% of these were observed just once. About 2.5% of the sample comes from the top ten.

This receptor was identified in a man aged 50 or older with acute or convalescent COVID-19. The sequencing input was peripheral blood. The chain links TRBV24-1 with TRBJ2-5; 9 junctional bases match TRBD2. The DNA sequence is as follows: TGTGCCACCAGTGATGCGTCTAGCGGGAATAGGGAGACCCAGTACTTC. Translated, this gives CATSDASSGNRETQYF.